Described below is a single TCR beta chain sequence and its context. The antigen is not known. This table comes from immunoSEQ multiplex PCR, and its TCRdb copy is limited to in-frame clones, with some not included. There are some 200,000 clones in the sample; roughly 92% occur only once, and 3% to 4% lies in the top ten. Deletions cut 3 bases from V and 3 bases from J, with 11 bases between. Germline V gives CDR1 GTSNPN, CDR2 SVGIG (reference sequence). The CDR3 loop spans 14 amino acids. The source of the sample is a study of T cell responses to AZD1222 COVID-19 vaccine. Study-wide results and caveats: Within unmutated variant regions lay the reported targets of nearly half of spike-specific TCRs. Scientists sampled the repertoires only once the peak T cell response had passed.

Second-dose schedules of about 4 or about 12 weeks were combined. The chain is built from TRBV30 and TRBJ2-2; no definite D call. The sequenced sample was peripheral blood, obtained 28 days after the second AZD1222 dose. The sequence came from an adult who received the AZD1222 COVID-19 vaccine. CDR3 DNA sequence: TGTGCCTGGAGCCCGGACCCAGACACCGGGGAGCTGTTTTTT. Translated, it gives CAWSPDPDTGELFF.